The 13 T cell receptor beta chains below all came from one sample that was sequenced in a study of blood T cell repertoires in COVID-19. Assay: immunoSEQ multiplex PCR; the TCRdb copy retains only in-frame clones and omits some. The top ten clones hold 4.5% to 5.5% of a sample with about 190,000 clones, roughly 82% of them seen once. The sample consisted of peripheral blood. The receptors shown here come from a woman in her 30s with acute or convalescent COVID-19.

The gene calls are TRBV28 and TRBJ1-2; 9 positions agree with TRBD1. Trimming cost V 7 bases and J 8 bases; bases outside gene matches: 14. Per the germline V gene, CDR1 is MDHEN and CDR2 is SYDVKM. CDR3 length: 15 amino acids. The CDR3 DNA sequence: TGTGCCAGCAATCTGGGGGGGACAGGGTTGGGCGGCTACACCTTC. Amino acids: CASNLGGTGLGGYTF.

The CDR3 DNA reads TGTGCCAGCAGTTTTCTTCGAGACACTGAAGCTTTCTTT. Its protein product is CASSFLRDTEAFF. V usage is TRBV12-3 or TRBV12-4 and J usage is TRBJ1-1; D gene unclear. The CDR3 totals 13 residues. Trimming took off 3 bases at V and 3 bases at J, with 8 bases between the two ends.

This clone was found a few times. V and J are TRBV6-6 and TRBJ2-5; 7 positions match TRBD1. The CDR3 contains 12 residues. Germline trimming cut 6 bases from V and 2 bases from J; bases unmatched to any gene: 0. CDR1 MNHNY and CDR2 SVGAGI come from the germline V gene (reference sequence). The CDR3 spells CASRTGQETQYF. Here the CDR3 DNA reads TGTGCCAGCAGGACAGGGCAAGAGACCCAGTACTTC.

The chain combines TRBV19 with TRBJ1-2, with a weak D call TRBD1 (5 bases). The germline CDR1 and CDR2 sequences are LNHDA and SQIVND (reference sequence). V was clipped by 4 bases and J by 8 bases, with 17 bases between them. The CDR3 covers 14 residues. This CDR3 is CASSTGRRRGGYTF. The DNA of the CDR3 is TGTGCCAGTAGTACGGGTCGGCGTAGGGGCGGCTACACCTTC.

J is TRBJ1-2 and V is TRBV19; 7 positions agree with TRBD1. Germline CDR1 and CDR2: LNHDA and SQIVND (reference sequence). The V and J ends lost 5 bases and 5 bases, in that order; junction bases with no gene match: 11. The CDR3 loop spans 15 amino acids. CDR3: CASSSQGTVPYGYTF. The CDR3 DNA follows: TGTGCCAGTAGTTCACAAGGGACAGTCCCGTATGGCTACACCTTC.

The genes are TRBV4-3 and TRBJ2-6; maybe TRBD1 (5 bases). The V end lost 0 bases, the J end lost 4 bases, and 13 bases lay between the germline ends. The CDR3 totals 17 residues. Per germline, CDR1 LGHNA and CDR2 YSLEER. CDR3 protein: CASSQDIVGAGANVLTF. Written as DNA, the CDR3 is TGCGCCAGCAGCCAAGATATCGTAGGGGCAGGGGCCAACGTCCTGACTTTC.

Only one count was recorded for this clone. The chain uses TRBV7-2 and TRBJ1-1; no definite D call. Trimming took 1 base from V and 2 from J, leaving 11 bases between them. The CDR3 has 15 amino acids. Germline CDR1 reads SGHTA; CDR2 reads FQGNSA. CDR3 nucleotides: TGTGCCAGCAGCTTAGGCCCTTACCTAAACACTGAAGCTTTCTTT. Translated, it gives CASSLGPYLNTEAFF.

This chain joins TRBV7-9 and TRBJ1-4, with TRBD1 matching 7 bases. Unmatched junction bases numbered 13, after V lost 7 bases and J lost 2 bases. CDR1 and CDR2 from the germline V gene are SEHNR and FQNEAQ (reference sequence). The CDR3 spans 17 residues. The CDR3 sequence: CASTGKIQGRTNEKLFF. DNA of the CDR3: TGTGCCAGCACCGGAAAGATACAGGGGAGGACTAATGAAAAACTGTTTTTT. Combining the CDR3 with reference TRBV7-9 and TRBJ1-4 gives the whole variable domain DTGVSQNPRHKITKRGQNVTFRCDPISEHNRLYWYRQTLGQGPEFLTYFQNEAQLEKSRLLSDRFSAERPKGSFSTLEIQRTEQGDSAMYLCASTGKIQGRTNEKLFFGSGTQLSVL.

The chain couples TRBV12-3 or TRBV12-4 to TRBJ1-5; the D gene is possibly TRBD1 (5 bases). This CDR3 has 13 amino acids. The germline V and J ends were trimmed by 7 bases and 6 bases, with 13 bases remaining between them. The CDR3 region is CASTKRGGQPQHF. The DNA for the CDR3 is TGTGCCAGCACTAAGAGGGGAGGTCAGCCCCAGCATTTT.

CDR3 amino acids: CASSWTRGQGDYGYTF. The CDR3 region has the DNA TGTGCCAGCAGCTGGACGAGGGGACAGGGTGACTATGGCTACACCTTC. This sequence joins TRBV7-8 and TRBJ1-2, with 9 bases that match TRBD1. The germline gives CDR1 SGHVS, CDR2 FQNEAQ. This CDR3 is 16 amino acids long. Germline trimming cut 4 bases from V and 3 bases from J; bases unmatched to any gene: 9.

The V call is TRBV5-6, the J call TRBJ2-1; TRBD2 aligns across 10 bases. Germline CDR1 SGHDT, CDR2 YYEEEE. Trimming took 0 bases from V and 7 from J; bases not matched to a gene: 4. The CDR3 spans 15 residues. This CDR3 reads CASSLEAGGINEQFF. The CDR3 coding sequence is TGTGCCAGCAGCTTGGAAGCGGGAGGGATTAATGAGCAGTTCTTC.

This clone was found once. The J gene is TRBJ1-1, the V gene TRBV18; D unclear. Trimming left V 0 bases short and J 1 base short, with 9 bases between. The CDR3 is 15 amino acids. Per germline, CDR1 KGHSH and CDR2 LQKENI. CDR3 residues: CASSPPRGGNTEAFF. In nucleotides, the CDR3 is TGTGCCAGCTCACCACCTCGGGGAGGGAACACTGAAGCTTTCTTT.

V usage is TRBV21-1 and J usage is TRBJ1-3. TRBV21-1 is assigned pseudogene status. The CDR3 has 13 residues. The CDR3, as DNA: TGTGCCCGCAGGGGAGAATCTGGAAACACCATATATTTT. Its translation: CARRGESGNTIYF.